Below are 5 T cell receptor beta chains sequenced from a single sample in a study of T cell responses to AZD1222 COVID-19 vaccine. The protocol was immunoSEQ multiplex PCR, while the TCRdb copy is restricted to in-frame clones and leaves out a portion. The sample includes about 68,000 clones, 88% of them seen just once. Here the sequenced sample was peripheral blood, taken on day 0 of AZD1222 vaccination. The receptor set was obtained from an adult in good health.

The J gene is TRBJ2-7, the V gene TRBV11-3, with D tentatively TRBD1 or TRBD2 (5 bases each). Germline assignment: CDR1 SGHNT and CDR2 YENEEA. The CDR3 covers 13 residues. The V gene lost 3 bases and the J gene lost 3 bases, with 9 bases spanning the gap. The CDR3 DNA is TGTGCCAGCAGCTTCGGGACCGACTACGAGCAGTACTTC. It codes for CASSFGTDYEQYF.

The chain uses TRBV15 and TRBJ1-6; no definite D call. This CDR3 has 15 amino acids. The germline V and J ends were trimmed by 5 bases and 3 bases, with 11 bases remaining between them. CDR1 LNHNV and CDR2 YYDKDF come from the germline V gene (reference sequence). CDR3 nucleotides: TGTGCCACCAGCCCCTGGGATAACTATAATTCACCCCTCCACTTT. Its protein product is CATSPWDNYNSPLHF.

This chain joins TRBV15 and TRBJ2-1; D is undetermined. CDR1 LNHNV and CDR2 YYDKDF come from the germline V gene (reference sequence). V lost 0 bases and J 4 bases, leaving 4 bases between the germline ends. The CDR3 consists of 13 residues. The CDR3 reads CATSREPYNEQFF. CDR3 DNA: TGTGCCACCAGCAGAGAACCTTACAATGAGCAGTTCTTC.

V gene TRBV6-2 or TRBV6-3 combines with J gene TRBJ1-5, with D tentatively TRBD1 (5 bases). CDR1 and CDR2 (germline): MNHEY, SVGEGT. This CDR3 is 16 amino acids long. V dropped 2 bases and J dropped 3 bases, with 14 bases sitting between them. The CDR3 protein is CASSYRFRQHNQPQHF. CDR3 DNA sequence: TGTGCCAGCAGTTACAGGTTTCGACAGCACAATCAGCCCCAGCATTTT.

The chain has TRBV24-1 and TRBJ2-2; no definite D call. In germline, CDR1 is KGHDR, CDR2 SFDVKD. The CDR3 runs to 13 residues. The V end lost 3 bases, the J end lost 6 bases, and 7 bases lay between the germline ends. The CDR3 DNA follows: TGTGCCACCAGTGATGGGGTGCCCGGGGAGCTGTTTTTT. As protein: CATSDGVPGELFF.